The 5 T cell receptor beta chains below all came from one sample that was sequenced in a study of T cells in Graves' hyperthyroidism and ophthalmopathy. RNA transcripts provided the source from which TCR beta CDR3 regions were amplified. Carried out on the TCR CDR3, a first-round RT-PCR used the HTBI primer set. MiXCR, run by TCRdb on the multiplex PCR reads, gives a single entry per CDR3 protein. The sample yields approximately 400,000 distinct CDR3 sequences, approximately 14% seen once. The sequenced material came from blood. The receptors here all came from a woman aged 18-30 years with Graves' hyperthyroidism.

At least ten counts were recorded for this clonotype. The CDR3 bases are TGTGCCAGCAGCTTAGAGAGGACAGGGGGCTCCAACACCTTC. Its protein is CASSLERTGGSNTF. The chain couples TRBV11-2 to TRBJ1-2; 11 positions agree with TRBD1. Germline CDR1 and CDR2: SGHAT and FQNNGV. There are 14 residues in the CDR3. V shed 0 bases, J shed 12 bases, and the junction held 6 bases outside the gene matches.

This clonotype showed up many times. The chain is built from TRBV11-2 and TRBJ2-1; weak D call: TRBD1 (7 bases). Trimming removed 1 base at V and 6 bases at J, with 13 bases between. This CDR3 spans 15 amino acids. CDR1 is SGHAT and CDR2 is FQNNGV in the germline V gene. Here the CDR3 reads CASSLGGTAFNEQFF. The CDR3 DNA sequence: TGTGCCAGCAGCTTAGGCGGGACAGCTTTCAATGAGCAGTTCTTC.

V is TRBV28 and J is TRBJ2-5; D perhaps matches TRBD1 (5 bases). The CDR3 is made up of 16 amino acids. CDR1 is MDHEN, CDR2 SYDVKM, per germline. With 1 base removed from V and 2 bases from J, the gap between germline ends came to 14 bases. The DNA of the CDR3 is TGTGCCAGCAGTTTATACGGCAGGGCTACTCAAGAGACCCAGTACTTC. It specifies CASSLYGRATQETQYF. The complete variable domain, with remaining parts taken from reference TRBV28 and TRBJ2-5, reads DVKVTQSSRYLVKRTGEKVFLECVQDMDHENMFWYRQDPGLGLRLIYFSYDVKMKEKGDIPEGYSVSREKKERFSLILESASTNQTSMYLCASSLYGRATQETQYFGPGTRLLVL.

There are many counts of this clonotype. The chain employs TRBV20-1 and TRBJ1-2; tentatively, D is TRBD1 (5 bases). Looked up from germline, CDR1 is DFQATT and CDR2 is SNEGSKA (reference sequence). The ends were cut back, 0 bases at V and 4 bases at J, with 18 bases in the middle. This CDR3 contains 16 residues. This CDR3 reads CSARDLKEKGTYGYTF. The DNA for the CDR3 is TGCAGTGCTAGAGATCTCAAAGAAAAGGGGACCTATGGCTACACCTTC.

This clonotype was recorded many times. The chain couples TRBV20-1 to TRBJ2-4, with D perhaps matching TRBD2 (6 bases). V dropped 1 base and J dropped 6 bases, with 10 bases sitting between them. From germline, CDR1 is DFQATT and CDR2 SNEGSKA (reference sequence). This CDR3 spans 13 amino acids. The CDR3: CSARGRDPNIQYF. CDR3 DNA: TGCAGTGCTAGAGGGCGGGACCCAAACATTCAGTACTTC.